The subject of this entry is one T cell receptor beta chain. This CDR3 is built from 17 residues. The V gene's germline CDR1 is SNHLY and CDR2 FYNNEI. Trimming left V 1 base short and J 4 bases short, with 19 bases between. The TCR beta repertoire was assessed by survey-level immunoSEQ sequencing. Method: immunoSEQ multiplex PCR; TCRdb's copy keeps in-frame clones and lacks some. The sample includes approximately 50,000 clones, more than 85% of them seen just once. The chain recombines TRBV2 with TRBJ1-2; perhaps TRBD1 as D (5 bases). The sequencing input was PBMCs. This TCR derives from a man aged 40-49 years with rheumatoid arthritis. The CDR3 DNA is TGTGCCAGCAGTGAAGGATCAGGGCGCTACCAAATCTATGGCTACACCTTC. The encoded protein is CASSEGSGRYQIYGYTF.